This T cell receptor (beta chain) stems from a study of PD-1 blockade in classical Hodgkin lymphoma. Comment on this clone: Its specificity is unknown.

Following autologous stem cell transplantation, relapse occurred in every patient, and exposure to brentuximab vedotin varied. CD4+ T cells were purified from thawed PBMCs by magnetic negative selection. Whole-study findings and limits: Patients starting nivolumab less than 1 year after ASCT had lower diversity and were excluded from later analyses. Possible causes of repertoire differences, disease activity or prior therapy, remain undefined.

Germline V gene data show CDR1 as LGHNA and CDR2 as YSLEER. Trimming stripped 0 bases from V and 9 bases from J, with 12 bases between. The CDR3 is 15 amino acids. TCRdb's copy holds only in-frame clones and misses some; the assay was immunoSEQ multiplex PCR. Among 27,000 or so clones, roughly 80% were seen once, and the ten largest hold more than 2%. The receptor was derived from a human donor with classical Hodgkin lymphoma. The source material was CD4+ T cells from blood, sampled at baseline. This sequence joins TRBV4-3 and TRBJ1-6; D call uncertain. The CDR3 is CASSQDHHPLSPLHF. Here the CDR3 DNA reads TGCGCCAGCAGCCAAGATCATCACCCCCTTTCACCCCTCCACTTT.